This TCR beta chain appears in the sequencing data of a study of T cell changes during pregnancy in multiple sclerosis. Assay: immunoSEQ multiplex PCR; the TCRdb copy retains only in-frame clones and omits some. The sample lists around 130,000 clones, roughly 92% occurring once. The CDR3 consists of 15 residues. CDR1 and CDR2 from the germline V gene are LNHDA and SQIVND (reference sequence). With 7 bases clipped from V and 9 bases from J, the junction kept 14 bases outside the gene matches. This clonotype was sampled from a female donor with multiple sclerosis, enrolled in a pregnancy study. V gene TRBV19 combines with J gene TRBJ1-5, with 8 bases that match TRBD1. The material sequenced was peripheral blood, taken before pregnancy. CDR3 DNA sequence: TGTGCCAGTACCCCCGGGACAGGTCATGGGGGGCCCCAGCATTTT. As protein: CASTPGTGHGGPQHF.